The 24 T cell receptor beta chains presented below share a single source sample, sequenced in a study of blood T cell repertoires in COVID-19. Sequencing was performed with immunoSEQ multiplex PCR; in TCRdb, only in-frame clones are kept and a portion is missing. The sample records 150,000 to 200,000 clones, approximately 87% being singletons. Sample: peripheral blood. Receptor source: a man between 70 and 80 years old with active or convalescent COVID-19.

The CDR3 loop is CASSRTGTGTGELFF. DNA of the CDR3: TGTGCCAGCAGCCGAACCGGGACAGGCACCGGGGAGCTGTTTTTT. The chain has TRBV3-1 (or the pseudogene TRBV3-2) and TRBJ2-2; 8 nucleotides align to TRBD1. The junction had 5 bases not matched to a gene; V was cut back by 4 bases and J by 4 bases. CDR3 length: 15 residues. Germline CDR1 and CDR2: LGHDT and YNNKEL (reference sequence).

This chain uses TRBV7-8 with TRBJ1-1, with no clear D. This CDR3 spans 14 amino acids. Germline V lookup: CDR1 SGHVS, CDR2 FQNEAQ. Trimming removed 2 bases from V and 5 bases from J, with 12 bases in between. The CDR3 DNA follows: TGTGCCAGCAGCTTATACAGAGGGCGAACTGAAGCTTTCTTT. This gives the protein CASSLYRGRTEAFF.

The chain couples TRBV5-1 to TRBJ1-3; a possible D gene is TRBD1 (6 bases). Trimming shortened V by 5 bases and J by 2 bases, and 17 bases separated the two germline ends. The CDR3 extends over 16 amino acids. Germline CDR1 is SGHRS and CDR2 is YFSETQ. The CDR3 coding sequence is TGCGCCAGCAGGGGAGAGGGGGAACTACCTGGAAACACCATATATTTT. Amino acids: CASRGEGELPGNTIYF. Combining the CDR3 with reference TRBV5-1 and TRBJ1-3 gives the whole variable domain KAGVTQTPRYLIKTRGQQVTLSCSPISGHRSVSWYQQTPGQGLQFLFEYFSETQRNKGNFPGRFSGRQFSNSRSEMNVSTLELGDSALYLCASRGEGELPGNTIYFGEGSWLTVV.

The V gene is TRBV5-8, the J gene TRBJ1-3; 7 bases line up with TRBD1. Losses at the gene ends were 0 bases for V and 2 bases for J; bases not matched to a gene: 2. The CDR3 loop spans 15 amino acids. Germline CDR1 reads SGHTS; CDR2 reads YDEGEE. Here the CDR3 DNA reads TGTGCCAGCAGCTTGGGGGACAGCCCTGGAAACACCATATATTTT. This sequence encodes CASSLGDSPGNTIYF.

The rearrangement uses TRBV19 and TRBJ2-1; TRBD2 matches at 9 bases. CDR1 and CDR2 (germline): LNHDA, SQIVND (reference sequence). The CDR3 is 15 residues long. J lost 7 bases, V lost 8 bases, and 12 bases had no gene match. The CDR3 region is CASQPLAGVINEQFF. CDR3 nucleotide sequence: TGTGCCAGTCAACCCTTAGCGGGAGTAATAAATGAGCAGTTCTTC.

This chain links TRBV28 with TRBJ2-7; 15 bases match TRBD2. The CDR3 runs 17 residues. The V gene end was trimmed by 4 bases and the J gene end by 6 bases; junction bases not matched to a gene: 10. In germline, CDR1 is MDHEN, CDR2 SYDVKM. The CDR3 region is CASSSPGTSGRLVEQYF. The CDR3 DNA is TGTGCCAGCAGTTCCCCTGGGACTAGCGGGAGGTTGGTCGAGCAGTACTTC.

Only a few counts were recorded for this clone. The V gene is TRBV29-1, the J gene TRBJ1-4; weak D call: TRBD1 (5 bases). Trimming removed 1 base from V and 6 bases from J, with 15 bases in between. Germline V gene data show CDR1 as SQVTM and CDR2 as ANQGSEA. The CDR3 runs to 15 residues. Written as DNA, the CDR3 is TGCAGCGTTGAAGGCCCTCAAAGGGGATATGAAAAACTGTTTTTT. As protein: CSVEGPQRGYEKLFF.

The V gene is TRBV7-8, the J gene TRBJ2-1; no clear D. V shed 10 bases and J shed 1 base, with 14 bases lying between them. The CDR3 covers 14 residues. Germline CDR1 SGHVS, CDR2 FQNEAQ. Written as DNA, the CDR3 is TGTGCCACCGCCCCCTTTAGTTCCTACAATGAGCAGTTCTTC. Translating it yields CATAPFSSYNEQFF.

The genes are TRBV28 and TRBJ2-1; 13 nucleotides agree with TRBD2. V shed 5 bases and J 3 bases; nucleotides not matched to a gene: 10. This CDR3 has 18 amino acids. Germline V gives CDR1 MDHEN, CDR2 SYDVKM. The CDR3 DNA is TGTGCCAGCAGTACCCGGACTAGCGGGAGAGGCCTCTACAATGAGCAGTTCTTC. Translation gives CASSTRTSGRGLYNEQFF.

The rearrangement links TRBV5-1 to TRBJ1-2, with unresolved D. Germline CDR1 reads SGHRS; CDR2 reads YFSETQ. This CDR3 is built from 14 residues. V lost 4 bases, J lost 8 bases, and 18 bases lay in between. The chain's CDR3 is CASSPDGSEGGYTF. Here the CDR3 DNA reads TGCGCCAGCAGCCCCGATGGCAGCGAGGGAGGCTACACCTTC.

This clone occurred once. This rearrangement joins TRBV5-4 to TRBJ2-7; possible D gene TRBD1, 5 bases. Between the trimmed V and J ends, which lost 1 base and 2 bases, there was a span of 10 bases. The CDR3 sequence is 14 residues long. Germline V CDR1 and CDR2: SGHNT, YYREEE (reference sequence). CDR3 DNA sequence: TGTGCCAGCAGCTTGTGGGGCGGTCCCTACGAGCAGTACTTC. Amino acids: CASSLWGGPYEQYF.

The chain couples TRBV19 to TRBJ1-2; 11 bases match TRBD1. The length of the CDR3 is 16 residues. CDR1 LNHDA and CDR2 SQIVND come from the germline V gene (reference sequence). The V segment lost 10 bases and the J segment 4 bases; nucleotides outside the gene matches: 14. CDR3 coding DNA: TGTGCCACCGCGGGCCGGACAGGGGGCAGGAGCTATGGCTACACCTTC. Encoded protein: CATAGRTGGRSYGYTF.

The chain carries TRBV7-9 and TRBJ1-2, with TRBD1 as a possible D gene (5 bases). V gave up 0 bases and J gave up 8 bases, with 16 bases separating them. The germline V gene encodes CDR1 SEHNR and CDR2 FQNEAQ (reference sequence). There are 15 residues in the CDR3. The chain's CDR3 is CASSLAQVLESGYTF. The CDR3 coding sequence is TGTGCCAGCAGCTTAGCACAGGTACTCGAGTCAGGCTACACCTTC.

This clone was seen more than once but under ten times. The chain carries TRBV6-5 and TRBJ1-4; D is perhaps TRBD1 (5 bases). Germline CDR1 is MNHEY and CDR2 is SVGAGI. The CDR3 is 14 residues long. V lost 8 bases to trimming and J lost 2 bases, with 12 bases between them. CDR3 in DNA: TGTGCCAGCGGGAGGGGATCTACTAATGAAAAACTGTTTTTT. It specifies CASGRGSTNEKLFF.

The chain has TRBV5-5 and TRBJ2-1; D is possibly TRBD1 (6 bases). The length of the CDR3 is 12 residues. CDR1 is SGHKS, CDR2 YYEKEE, per germline (reference sequence). V was pared by 2 bases and J by 7 bases, with 7 bases between. CDR3 bases: TGTGCCAGCAGCTTCAGGGGAAATGAGCAGTTCTTC. Encoded protein: CASSFRGNEQFF.

The rearrangement joins TRBV28 to TRBJ1-6; tentative D call: TRBD1 (5 bases). Trimming left V 5 bases short and J 9 bases short, with 11 bases between. The CDR3 is made up of 13 amino acids. Germline assignment: CDR1 MDHEN and CDR2 SYDVKM. The CDR3 loop reads CASSPPGSSPLHF. DNA of the CDR3: TGTGCCAGCAGTCCCCCAGGGTCTTCACCCCTCCACTTT.

The chain employs TRBV6-2 or TRBV6-3 and TRBJ1-1, with 10 bases matching TRBD1. J lost 0 bases, V lost 1 base, and 5 bases had no gene match. The CDR3 consists of 17 residues. CDR1 is MNHEY, CDR2 SVGEGT, per germline. The chain's CDR3 is CASSYYDRGLLNTEAFF. In DNA form, the CDR3 reads TGTGCCAGCAGTTACTACGACAGGGGGCTACTGAACACTGAAGCTTTCTTT.

The chain has TRBV9 and TRBJ1-2; D possibly corresponds to TRBD1 (5 bases). The CDR3 loop spans 14 amino acids. V lost 4 bases to trimming and J lost 6 bases, with 16 bases between them. Germline CDR1 and CDR2: SGDLS and YYNGEE. The CDR3 is CASSRDFKLDGYTF. The CDR3 DNA reads TGTGCCAGCAGCCGGGACTTTAAGCTGGATGGCTACACCTTC.

The chain is built from TRBV4-3 and TRBJ2-7; TRBD2 aligns across 7 bases. Germline V gives CDR1 LGHNA, CDR2 YSLEER. The ends lost 1 base at V and 6 bases at J; junction bases unmatched: 6. The CDR3 runs 14 residues. CDR3 amino acids: CASSQAVWGGEQYF. The CDR3 DNA reads as TGCGCCAGCAGCCAAGCCGTGTGGGGGGGCGAGCAGTACTTC.

V usage is TRBV28 and J usage is TRBJ1-3, with a weak D call TRBD1 (6 bases). Trimming pared 7 bases from V and 2 bases from J, leaving 18 bases between. Germline V gene sequence: CDR1 MDHEN, CDR2 SYDVKM. The CDR3 runs 16 residues. The CDR3 DNA is TGTGCCAGCACCCTCCCGGGGGGCCGTACTGGAAACACCATATATTTT. It yields the protein CASTLPGGRTGNTIYF.

This clone was counted only a few times. V and J are TRBV11-2 and TRBJ2-2; TRBD2 matches at 11 bases. V trimming: 8 bases; J trimming: 4 bases; junction bases outside the gene matches: 12. CDR1 and CDR2 from the germline V gene are SGHAT and FQNNGV. This CDR3 is built from 17 residues. CDR3 sequence reads: CASRSAGLAGGTGELFF. The CDR3 DNA follows: TGTGCCAGCCGCTCTGCGGGGCTAGCGGGGGGCACCGGGGAGCTGTTTTTT.

The chain is built from TRBV7-2 and TRBJ1-2, with 7 bases matching TRBD1. V lost 5 bases and J lost 8; bases outside the gene matches: 14. CDR1 SGHTA and CDR2 FQGNSA come from the germline V gene. The CDR3 runs 15 residues. The CDR3 region has the DNA TGTGCCAGCAGCCCCACCCCAGACAGGGAAAGGGGCTACACCTTC. As protein: CASSPTPDRERGYTF.

The chain combines TRBV2 with TRBJ2-3; no clear D. CDR1 is SNHLY, CDR2 FYNNEI, per germline. The CDR3 runs to 14 residues. V was trimmed by 3 bases and J by 0 bases, leaving 7 bases between them. CDR3 in amino acids: CASSDPGSTDTQYF. CDR3 nucleotides: TGTGCCAGCAGTGACCCTGGCAGCACAGATACGCAGTATTTT. The whole variable domain, filled in from reference TRBV2 and TRBJ2-3, reads EPEVTQTPSHQVTQMGQEVILRCVPISNHLYFYWYRQILGQKVEFLVSFYNNEISEKSEIFDDQFSVERPDGSNFTLKIRSTKLEDSAMYFCASSDPGSTDTQYFGPGTRLTVL.

Here the CDR3 reads CASRPMGRDPDRPSGNTIYF. The CDR3 coding sequence is TGTGCCAGTAGACCAATGGGGAGAGACCCCGATCGGCCTTCTGGAAACACCATATATTTT. The V gene is TRBV19, the J gene TRBJ1-3; the D is unclear. The germline CDR1 and CDR2 sequences are LNHDA and SQIVND (reference sequence). Trimming took 6 bases from V and 1 from J, leaving 28 bases between them. The CDR3 extends over 20 amino acids.